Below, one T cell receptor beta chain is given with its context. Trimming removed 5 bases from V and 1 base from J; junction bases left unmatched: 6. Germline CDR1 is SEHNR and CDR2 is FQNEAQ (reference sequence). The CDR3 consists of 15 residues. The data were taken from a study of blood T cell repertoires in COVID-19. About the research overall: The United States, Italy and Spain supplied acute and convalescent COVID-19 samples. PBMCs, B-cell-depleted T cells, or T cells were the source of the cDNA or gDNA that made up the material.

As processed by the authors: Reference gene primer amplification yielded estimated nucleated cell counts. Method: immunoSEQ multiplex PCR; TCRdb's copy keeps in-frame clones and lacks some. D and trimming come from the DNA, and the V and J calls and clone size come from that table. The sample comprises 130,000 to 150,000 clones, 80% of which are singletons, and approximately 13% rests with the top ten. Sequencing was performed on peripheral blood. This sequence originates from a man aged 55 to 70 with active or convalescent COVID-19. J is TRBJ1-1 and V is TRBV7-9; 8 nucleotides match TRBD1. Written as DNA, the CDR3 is TGTGCCAGCAGCGCCTCAGGGGGCGAGAACACTGAAGCTTTCTTT. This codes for CASSASGGENTEAFF.